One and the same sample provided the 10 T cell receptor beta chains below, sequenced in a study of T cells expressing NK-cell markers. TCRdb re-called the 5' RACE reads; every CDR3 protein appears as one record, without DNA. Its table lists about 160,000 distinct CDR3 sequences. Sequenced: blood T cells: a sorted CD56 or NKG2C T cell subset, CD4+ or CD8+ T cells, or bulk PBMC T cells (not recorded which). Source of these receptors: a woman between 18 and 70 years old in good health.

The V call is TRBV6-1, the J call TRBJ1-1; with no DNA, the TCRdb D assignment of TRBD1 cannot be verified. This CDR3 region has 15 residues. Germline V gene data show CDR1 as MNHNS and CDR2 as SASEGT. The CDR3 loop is CASSNRQGLGTEAFF.

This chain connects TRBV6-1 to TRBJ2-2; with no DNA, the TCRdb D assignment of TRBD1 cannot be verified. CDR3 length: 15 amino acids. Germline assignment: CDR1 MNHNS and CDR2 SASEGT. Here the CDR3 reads CASSTGASNTGELFF.

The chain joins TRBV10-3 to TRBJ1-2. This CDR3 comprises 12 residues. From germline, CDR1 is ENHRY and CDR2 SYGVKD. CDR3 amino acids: CAISDSNYGYTF.

CDR3 amino acids: CASGLAGQEQFF. The chain recombines TRBV12-5 with TRBJ2-1. The CDR3 runs 12 residues. CDR1 LGHNT and CDR2 FRNRAP come from the germline V gene.

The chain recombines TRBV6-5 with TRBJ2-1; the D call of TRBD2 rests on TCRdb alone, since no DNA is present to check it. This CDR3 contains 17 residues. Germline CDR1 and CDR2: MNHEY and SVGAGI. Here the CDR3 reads CASSYFAGLAGQNEQFF.

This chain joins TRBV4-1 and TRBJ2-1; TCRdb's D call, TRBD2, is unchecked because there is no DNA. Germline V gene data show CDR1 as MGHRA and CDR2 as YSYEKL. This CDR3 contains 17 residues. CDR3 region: CASSQDGGGLSYNEQFF.

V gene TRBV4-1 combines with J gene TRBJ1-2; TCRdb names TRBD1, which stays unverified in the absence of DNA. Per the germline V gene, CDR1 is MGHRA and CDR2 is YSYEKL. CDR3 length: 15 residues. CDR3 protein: CASSQPTGENYGYTF.

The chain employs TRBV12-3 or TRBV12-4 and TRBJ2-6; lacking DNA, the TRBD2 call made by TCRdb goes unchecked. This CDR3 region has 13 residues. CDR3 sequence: CASMADLHRVLTF.

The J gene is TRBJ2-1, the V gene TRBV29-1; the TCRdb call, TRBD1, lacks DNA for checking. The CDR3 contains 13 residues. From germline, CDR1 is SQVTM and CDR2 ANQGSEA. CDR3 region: CSVARGAYNEQFF.

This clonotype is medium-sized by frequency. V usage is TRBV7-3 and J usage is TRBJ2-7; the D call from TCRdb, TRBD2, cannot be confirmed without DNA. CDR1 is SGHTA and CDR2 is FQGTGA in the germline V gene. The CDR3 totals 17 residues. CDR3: CASSRRTSGYLAYEQYF.